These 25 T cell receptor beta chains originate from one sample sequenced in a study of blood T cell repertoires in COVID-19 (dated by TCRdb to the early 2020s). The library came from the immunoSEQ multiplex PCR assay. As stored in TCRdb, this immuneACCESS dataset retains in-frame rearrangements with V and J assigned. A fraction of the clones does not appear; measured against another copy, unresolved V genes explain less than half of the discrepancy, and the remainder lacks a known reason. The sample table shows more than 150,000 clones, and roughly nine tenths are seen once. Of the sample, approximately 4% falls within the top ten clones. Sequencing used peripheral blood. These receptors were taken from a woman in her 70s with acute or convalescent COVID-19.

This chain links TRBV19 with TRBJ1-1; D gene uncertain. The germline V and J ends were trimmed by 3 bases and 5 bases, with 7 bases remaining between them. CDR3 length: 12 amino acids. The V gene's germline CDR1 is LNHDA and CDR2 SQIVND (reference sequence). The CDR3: CASSMTRTEAFF. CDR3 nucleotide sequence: TGTGCCAGTAGTATGACCAGGACTGAAGCTTTCTTT.

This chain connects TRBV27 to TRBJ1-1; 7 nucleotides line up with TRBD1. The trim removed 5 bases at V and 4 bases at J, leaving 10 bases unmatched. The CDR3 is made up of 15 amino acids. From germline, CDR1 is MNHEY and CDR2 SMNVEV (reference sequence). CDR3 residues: CASSPRQGGGTEAFF. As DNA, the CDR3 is TGTGCCAGCAGTCCAAGACAGGGCGGAGGCACTGAAGCTTTCTTT.

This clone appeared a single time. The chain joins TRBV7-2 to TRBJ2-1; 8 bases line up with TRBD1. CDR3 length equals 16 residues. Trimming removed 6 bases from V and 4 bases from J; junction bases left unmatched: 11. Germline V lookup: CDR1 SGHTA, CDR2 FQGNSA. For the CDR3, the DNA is TGTGCCAGCAGGGATGGAAGGACAGGGCAATACAATGAGCAGTTCTTC. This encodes CASRDGRTGQYNEQFF.

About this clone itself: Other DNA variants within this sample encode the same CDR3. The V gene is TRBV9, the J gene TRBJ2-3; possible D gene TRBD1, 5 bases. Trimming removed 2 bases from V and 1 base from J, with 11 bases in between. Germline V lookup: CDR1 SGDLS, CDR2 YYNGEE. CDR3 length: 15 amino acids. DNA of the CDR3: TGTGCCAGCAGCGTTTGGGGCCGAGGCACAGATACGCAGTATTTT. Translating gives CASSVWGRGTDTQYF.

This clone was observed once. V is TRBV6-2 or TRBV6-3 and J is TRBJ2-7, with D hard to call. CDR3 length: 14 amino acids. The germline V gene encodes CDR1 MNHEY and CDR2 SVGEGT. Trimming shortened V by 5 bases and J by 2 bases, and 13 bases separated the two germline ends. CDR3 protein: CASSHYAAAYEQYF. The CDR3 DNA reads TGTGCCAGCAGTCACTACGCGGCGGCCTACGAGCAGTACTTC.

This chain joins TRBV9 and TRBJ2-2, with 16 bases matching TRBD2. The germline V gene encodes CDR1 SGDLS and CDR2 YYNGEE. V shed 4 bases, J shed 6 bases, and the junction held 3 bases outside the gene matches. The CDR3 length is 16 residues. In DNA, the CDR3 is TGTGCCAGCAGCCATGGGACTAGCGGGAGGGCCGGGGAGCTGTTTTTT. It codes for CASSHGTSGRAGELFF.

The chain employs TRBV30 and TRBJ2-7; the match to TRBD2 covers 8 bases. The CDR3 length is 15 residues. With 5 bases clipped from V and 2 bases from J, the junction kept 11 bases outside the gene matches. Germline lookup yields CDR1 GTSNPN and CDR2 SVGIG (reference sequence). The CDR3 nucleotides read TGTGCCTGGGGTTCGGCGGCGGGAGGCCCCTACGAGCAGTACTTC. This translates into CAWGSAAGGPYEQYF.

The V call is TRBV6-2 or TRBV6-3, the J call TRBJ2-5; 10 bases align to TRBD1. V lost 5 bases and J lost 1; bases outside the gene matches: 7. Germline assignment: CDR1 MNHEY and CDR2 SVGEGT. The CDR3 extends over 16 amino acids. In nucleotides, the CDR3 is TGTGCCAGCAGTGGAGGGACAGGGGTCCGCCAAGAGACCCAGTACTTC. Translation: CASSGGTGVRQETQYF.

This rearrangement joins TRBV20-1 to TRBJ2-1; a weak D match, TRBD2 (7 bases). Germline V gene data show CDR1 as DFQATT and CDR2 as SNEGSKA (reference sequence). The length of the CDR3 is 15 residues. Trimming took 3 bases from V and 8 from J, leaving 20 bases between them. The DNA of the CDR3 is TGCAGTGCTAGTATTAGGCAAAAGGGGGGGGATGAGCAGTTCTTC. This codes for CSASIRQKGGDEQFF.

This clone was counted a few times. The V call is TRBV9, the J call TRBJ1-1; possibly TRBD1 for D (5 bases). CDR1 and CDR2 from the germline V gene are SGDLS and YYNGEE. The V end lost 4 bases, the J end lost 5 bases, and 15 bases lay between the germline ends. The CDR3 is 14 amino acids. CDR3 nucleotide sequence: TGTGCCAGCAGCCTCCTCGGGACTTCGACTGAAGCTTTCTTT. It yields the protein CASSLLGTSTEAFF.

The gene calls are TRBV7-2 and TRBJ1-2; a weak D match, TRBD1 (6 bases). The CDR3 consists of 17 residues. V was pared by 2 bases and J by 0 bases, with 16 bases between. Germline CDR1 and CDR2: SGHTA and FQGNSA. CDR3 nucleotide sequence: TGTGCCAGCAGCTTAACCCATTACAGGGATGCTAACTATGGCTACACCTTC. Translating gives CASSLTHYRDANYGYTF.

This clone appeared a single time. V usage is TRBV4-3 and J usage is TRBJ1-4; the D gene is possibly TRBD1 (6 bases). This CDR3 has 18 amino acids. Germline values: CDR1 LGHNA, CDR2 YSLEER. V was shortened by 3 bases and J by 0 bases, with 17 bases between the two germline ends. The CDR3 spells CASSQRKDSKATNEKLFF. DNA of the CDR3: TGCGCCAGCAGCCAGAGAAAGGACAGTAAGGCAACTAATGAAAAACTGTTTTTT.

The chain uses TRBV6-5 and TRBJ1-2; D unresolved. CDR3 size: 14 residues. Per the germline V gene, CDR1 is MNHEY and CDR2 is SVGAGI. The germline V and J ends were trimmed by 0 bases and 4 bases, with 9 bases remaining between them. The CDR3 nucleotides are TGTGCCAGCAGTTACTCCGGGGATGGCTATGGCTACACCTTC. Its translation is CASSYSGDGYGYTF.

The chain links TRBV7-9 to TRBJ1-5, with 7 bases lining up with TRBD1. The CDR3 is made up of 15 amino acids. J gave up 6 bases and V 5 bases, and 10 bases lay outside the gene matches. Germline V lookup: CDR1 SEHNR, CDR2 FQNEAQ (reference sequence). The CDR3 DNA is TGTGCCAGCAGCCCTGGACAGGTTGGGAGTCAGCCCCAGCATTTT. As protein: CASSPGQVGSQPQHF.

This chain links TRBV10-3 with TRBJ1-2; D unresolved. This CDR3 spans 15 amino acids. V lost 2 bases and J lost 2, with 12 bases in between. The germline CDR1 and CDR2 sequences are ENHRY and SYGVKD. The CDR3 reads CAISEKADTNYGYTF. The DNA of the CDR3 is TGTGCCATCAGTGAGAAGGCAGACACCAACTATGGCTACACCTTC.

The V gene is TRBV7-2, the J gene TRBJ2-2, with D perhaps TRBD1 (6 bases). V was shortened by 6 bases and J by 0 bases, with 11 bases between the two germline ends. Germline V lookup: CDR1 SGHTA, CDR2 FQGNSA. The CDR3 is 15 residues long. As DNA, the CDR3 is TGTGCCAGCAGGGCAGGGACATCGAACACCGGGGAGCTGTTTTTT. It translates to CASRAGTSNTGELFF.

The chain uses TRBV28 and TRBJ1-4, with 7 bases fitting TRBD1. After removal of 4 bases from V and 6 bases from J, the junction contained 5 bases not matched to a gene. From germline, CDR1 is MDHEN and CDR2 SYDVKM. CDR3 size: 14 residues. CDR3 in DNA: TGTGCCAGCAGTTCGGGACAGCCGTATGAAAAACTGTTTTTT. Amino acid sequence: CASSSGQPYEKLFF.

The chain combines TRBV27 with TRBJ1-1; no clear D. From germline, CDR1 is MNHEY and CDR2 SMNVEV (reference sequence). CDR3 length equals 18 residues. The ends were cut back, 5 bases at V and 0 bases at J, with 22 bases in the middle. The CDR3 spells CASSRIPSGSRLNTEAFF. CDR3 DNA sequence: TGTGCCAGCAGTCGAATACCGTCGGGGAGTCGCCTGAACACTGAAGCTTTCTTT.

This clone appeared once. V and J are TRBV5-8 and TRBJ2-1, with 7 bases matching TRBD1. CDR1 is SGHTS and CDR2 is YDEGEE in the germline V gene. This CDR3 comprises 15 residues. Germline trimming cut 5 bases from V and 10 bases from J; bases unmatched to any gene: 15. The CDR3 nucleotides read TGTGCCAGCAGGAAGGACAGGATTACATCAGGGGAGCAGTTCTTC. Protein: CASRKDRITSGEQFF.

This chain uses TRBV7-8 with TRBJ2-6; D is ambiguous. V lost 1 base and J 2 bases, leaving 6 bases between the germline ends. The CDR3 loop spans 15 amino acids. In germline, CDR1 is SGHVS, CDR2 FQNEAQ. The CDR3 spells CASSLGAAGANVLTF. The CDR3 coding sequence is TGTGCCAGCAGCTTAGGGGCAGCTGGGGCCAACGTCCTGACTTTC.

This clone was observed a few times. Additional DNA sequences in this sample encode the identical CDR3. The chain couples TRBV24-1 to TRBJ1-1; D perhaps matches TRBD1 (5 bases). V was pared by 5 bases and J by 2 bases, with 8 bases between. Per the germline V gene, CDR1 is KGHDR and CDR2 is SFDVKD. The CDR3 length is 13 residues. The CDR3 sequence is CATSGGGNTEAFF. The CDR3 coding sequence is TGTGCCACCAGTGGGGGGGGAAACACTGAAGCTTTCTTT.

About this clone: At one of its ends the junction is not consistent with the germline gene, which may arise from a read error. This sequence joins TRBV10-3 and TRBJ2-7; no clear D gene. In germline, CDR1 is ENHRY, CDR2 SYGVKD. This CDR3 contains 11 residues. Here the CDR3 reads CAISEYSALHF. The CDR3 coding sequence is TGTGCCATCAGTGAGTATTCAGCGCTCCATTTC.

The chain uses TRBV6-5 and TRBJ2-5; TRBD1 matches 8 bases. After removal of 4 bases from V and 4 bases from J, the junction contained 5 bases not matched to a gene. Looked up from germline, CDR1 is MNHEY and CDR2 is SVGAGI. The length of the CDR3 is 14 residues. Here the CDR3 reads CASSWDRLGETQYF. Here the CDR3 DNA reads TGTGCCAGCAGTTGGGACAGGCTGGGAGAGACCCAGTACTTC.

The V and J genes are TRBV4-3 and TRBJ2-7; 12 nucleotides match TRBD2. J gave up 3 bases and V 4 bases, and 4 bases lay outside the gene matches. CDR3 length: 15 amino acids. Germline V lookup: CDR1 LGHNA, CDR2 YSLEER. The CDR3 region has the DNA TGCGCCAGCAGCCCAAGACTAGCGGGAGACTACGAGCAGTACTTC. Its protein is CASSPRLAGDYEQYF.

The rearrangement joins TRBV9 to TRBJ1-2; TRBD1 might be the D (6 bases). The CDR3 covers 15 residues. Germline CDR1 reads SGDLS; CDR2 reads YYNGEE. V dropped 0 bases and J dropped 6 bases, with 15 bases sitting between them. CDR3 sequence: CASSVEVRGENGYTF. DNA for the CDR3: TGTGCCAGCAGCGTAGAGGTCAGGGGCGAGAATGGCTACACCTTC.